This is a list of T cell receptor beta chains from one sample in a study of blood T cell repertoires in COVID-19. Profiled with immunoSEQ multiplex PCR; TCRdb holds only in-frame clones, not every one. In the table there are roughly 100,000 clones, approximately 90% of which are singletons. Sequenced input: peripheral blood. The origin of the receptors is an elderly woman in a cohort sampled during active COVID-19. Each CDR3 is given with its conserved first and last residue. The order of the fields is D gene, J gene, clone size, V gene, CDR3 DNA, CDR3 protein. The D gene is left open where the match is weak. Clone size is not always given. Where it is, it says once, few, many or a class for expanded clones.

TRBD2 | TRBJ2-7 | - | TRBV6-2/TRBV6-3 | TGTGCCAGCAGTTACGTGGCGGGACTAGCCGAGCAGTACTTC | CASSYVAGLAEQYF
- | TRBJ1-4 | - | TRBV3-1/TRBV3-2 | TGTGCCAGCAGCCTCTCCGCGTCGCCCGGGGAAAAACTGTTTTTT | CASSLSASPGEKLFF
TRBD1 | TRBJ1-6 | - | TRBV9 | TGTGCCAGCAGCGTGGGTTCGTTGTTGGGACAGACGAATTCACCCCTCCACTTT | CASSVGSLLGQTNSPLHF
- | TRBJ2-1 | - | TRBV3-1/TRBV3-2 | TGTGCCAGCTCACCCGGGGATCCGTACAATGAGCAGTTCTTC | CASSPGDPYNEQFF
- | TRBJ2-7 | - | TRBV21-1 | TGTGCCAGCAGGGATAAGGCTAGCGGCGAGCAGTACTTC | CASRDKASGEQYF
TRBD1 | TRBJ1-1 | - | TRBV19 | TGTGCCAGTAGGAAGGGACAGGGGATGGCTGAAGCTTTCTTT | CASRKGQGMAEAFF
TRBD2 | TRBJ2-7 | - | TRBV4-2 | TGTGCCAGCAGCCACGGTCCCTTGACTAGCGGGAGTGTTTACGAGCAGTACTTC | CASSHGPLTSGSVYEQYF
- | TRBJ1-2 | - | TRBV7-8 | TGTGCCAGCAGCACCCTCGGGGAAAACTATGGCTACACCTTC | CASSTLGENYGYTF
- | TRBJ2-2 | - | TRBV3-1/TRBV3-2 | TGTGCCAGCAGCCATGTAGCTAGTCCGTCTTTTTCCGGGGAGCTGTTTTTT | CASSHVASPSFSGELFF
TRBD1 | TRBJ1-5 | - | TRBV6-1 | TGTGCCAGCAGTGAAGCGCGTCGCGGGACAGGCGATCAGCCCCAGCATTTT | CASSEARRGTGDQPQHF
- | TRBJ2-5 | - | TRBV10-2 | TGCGCCAGCACCTTTAACGACAGGAACCAAGAGACCCAGTACTTC | CASTFNDRNQETQYF
TRBD1 | TRBJ1-3 | once | TRBV7-9 | TGTGCCAGCAGCTTAGTGACAGGGCAACGAAACACCATATATTTT | CASSLVTGQRNTIYF
- | TRBJ2-3 | - | TRBV6-5 | TGTGCCAGCACCTCACCCGGGCAGGGGTATAAGTATTTT | CASTSPGQGYKYF
- | TRBJ2-2 | - | TRBV7-9 | TGTGCCAGCAGCTTAGGGTGGCAGGGAGGCACCGGGGAGCTGTTTTTT | CASSLGWQGGTGELFF
- | TRBJ2-5 | few | TRBV6-5 | TGTGCCAGCAGGAGGACGACAGGTCTGTGGGAGACCCAGTACTTC | CASRRTTGLWETQYF
TRBD2 | TRBJ2-7 | - | TRBV7-2 | TGTGCCAGCAGCCCGGGACTAGCGGGTCTCAGCTCCTACGAGCAGTACTTC | CASSPGLAGLSSYEQYF
- | TRBJ2-2 | - | TRBV18 | TGTGCCAGCTTCGGCGGGGTTGACACCGGGGAGCTGTTTTTT | CASFGGVDTGELFF
- | TRBJ1-6 | - | TRBV5-3 | TGTGCCAGAAGCCCCCCCCGGAATTCACCCCTCCACTTT | CARSPPRNSPLHF
- | TRBJ2-1 | - | TRBV29-1 | TGCAGCTCCGAGGGACGGGGGGCAGGTGAGCAGTTCTTC | CSSEGRGAGEQFF
TRBD1 | TRBJ2-7 | - | TRBV5-1 | TGCGCCAGCACCTCATCCCCCGGGACAGGGCGGAGCGAGCAGTACTTC | CASTSSPGTGRSEQYF
TRBD2 | TRBJ2-3 | once | TRBV29-1 | TGCAGCGTTGCCCCGGGAGGGTTCCTCTCAGATACGCAGTATTTT | CSVAPGGFLSDTQYF
- | TRBJ2-1 | - | TRBV5-4 | TGTGCCAGCAGCTGGGGGAGGGGGACGGCACCAGACAATGAGCAGTTCTTC | CASSWGRGTAPDNEQFF
TRBD1 | TRBJ2-3 | once | TRBV18 | TGTGCCAGCTCTCCGACAGGGGGTATTTGGGCAGATACGCAGTATTTT | CASSPTGGIWADTQYF
TRBD1 | TRBJ1-6 | - | TRBV24-1 | TGTGCCACCAGTGATGGTGGTACAGGGGGCTTTCACAATTCACCCCTCCACTTT | CATSDGGTGGFHNSPLHF
- | TRBJ1-4 | - | TRBV4-1 | TGCGCCAGCAGCCCCCGGGGGGCAACTAATGAAAAACTGTTTTTT | CASSPRGATNEKLFF
- | TRBJ1-2 | - | TRBV4-1 | TGCGCCAGCAGCCACAGGAGCCGGACAGCCGACTGGATTGGGGATGGCTACACCTTC | CASSHRSRTADWIGDGYTF
- | TRBJ2-3 | - | TRBV5-1 | TGCGCCAGCAGGGACACTGCCCGATTTGAGTATTTT | CASRDTARFEYF
TRBD2 | TRBJ2-7 | - | TRBV3-1/TRBV3-2 | TGTGCCAGCAGCCAAGAAAGACTAGCGGGAGACGGCGAGCAGTACTTC | CASSQERLAGDGEQYF
TRBD2 | TRBJ2-3 | - | TRBV19 | TGTGCCAGTAGTAGCCGGACTAGCGACACAGATACGCAGTATTTT | CASSSRTSDTDTQYF
- | TRBJ2-4 | - | TRBV11-2 | TGTGCCAGCAGCCCCGACTTTGCGGCCAAAAACATTCAGTACTTC | CASSPDFAAKNIQYF
TRBD2 | TRBJ2-7 | - | TRBV18 | TGTGCCAGCTCGCCCGGGACTAGCGGTACCTACGAGCAGTACTTC | CASSPGTSGTYEQYF
TRBD1 | TRBJ2-1 | - | TRBV11-3 | TGTGCCAGCAGCCCCTCGGGACAGGGAGGCAATGAGCAGTTCTTC | CASSPSGQGGNEQFF
- | TRBJ2-4 | - | TRBV6-2/TRBV6-3 | TGTGCCAGCAGCCGAGACAGGAAAAACATTCAGTACTTC | CASSRDRKNIQYF
TRBD1 | TRBJ1-5 | - | TRBV28 | TGTGCCAGCAGCTCCGGGACAGGTCTTCAGCCCCAGCATTTT | CASSSGTGLQPQHF
- | TRBJ2-7 | - | TRBV5-5 | TGTGCCAGCAGCTTGGTTGGGGCCAGCACCTACGAGCAGTACTTC | CASSLVGASTYEQYF
TRBD1 | TRBJ1-1 | - | TRBV29-1 | TGCAGCACCCGGGAGGGGGCGGGTACTGAAGCTTTCTTT | CSTREGAGTEAFF
- | TRBJ2-1 | - | TRBV2 | TGTGCCAGCAGTGAAGGATGGGGTTTGCGGGCCACAATCTCCTACAATGAGCAGTTCTTC | CASSEGWGLRATISYNEQFF
- | TRBJ2-7 | few | TRBV2 | TGTGCCAGCATTCTCTTCATAGGGGCCCCCGGCGAGCAGTACTTC | CASILFIGAPGEQYF
TRBD1 | TRBJ1-4 | few | TRBV3-1/TRBV3-2 | TGTGCCAGCAGCCGACAGGGAAGTGGCGAAAAACTGTTTTTT | CASSRQGSGEKLFF
TRBD1 | TRBJ2-2 | - | TRBV10-3 | TGTGCCATCAGTCCCTACTCCGGGACAGGTGGAACCGGGGAGCTGTTTTTT | CAISPYSGTGGTGELFF
- | TRBJ1-5 | - | TRBV27 | TGTGCCAGCAGGTTAGGACAGAGCAATCAGCCCCAGCATTTT | CASRLGQSNQPQHF
TRBD1 | TRBJ1-4 | - | TRBV4-2 | TGTGCCAGCAGCCCGCCCGGGACAGGGCAATCGGAAAAACTGTTTTTT | CASSPPGTGQSEKLFF